The rows below give T cell receptor beta chains drawn from one sample of a study of T cells in tumors after PD-1 blockade. Sequencing was performed with immunoSEQ multiplex PCR; in TCRdb, only in-frame clones are kept and a portion is missing. The table has about 33,000 clones, around 80% seen once. The source material was PBMCs, sampled before anti-PD-1 treatment. All receptors come from a human donor with basal cell carcinoma. The CDR3 runs from the conserved cysteine through the conserved F or W. A D gene is named only where the DNA matches it firmly. Clone size appears in some rows only: once, few, many, or a class for an expanded clone.

v_gene: TRBV9; d_gene: NA; abundance: NA; j_gene: TRBJ2-3; CDR3aa: CASSGGTLPTDTQYF; CDR3nt: TGTGCCAGCAGCGGCGGGACTTTACCAACCGATACGCAGTATTTT
v_gene: TRBV7-2; d_gene: NA; abundance: NA; j_gene: TRBJ1-3; CDR3aa: CASSLAPGQLNTIYF; CDR3nt: TGTGCCAGCAGCCTCGCGCCGGGACAACTGAACACCATATATTTT
v_gene: TRBV19; d_gene: NA; abundance: NA; j_gene: TRBJ1-1; CDR3aa: CASSIEGIDTEAFF; CDR3nt: TGTGCCAGTAGTATTGAGGGGATAGACACTGAAGCTTTCTTT
v_gene: TRBV4-1; d_gene: NA; abundance: NA; j_gene: TRBJ2-2; CDR3aa: CASSQGPGDTGELFF; CDR3nt: TGCGCCAGCAGCCAAGGTCCGGGGGACACCGGGGAGCTGTTTTTT
v_gene: TRBV4-1; d_gene: TRBD1; abundance: few; j_gene: TRBJ2-3; CDR3aa: CASSHLDRETDTQYF; CDR3nt: TGCGCCAGCAGCCACCTTGACAGGGAGACAGATACGCAGTATTTT
v_gene: TRBV11-3; d_gene: NA; abundance: NA; j_gene: TRBJ2-7; CDR3aa: CASSLYRSSYEQYF; CDR3nt: TGTGCCAGCAGCTTATACAGGAGCTCCTACGAGCAGTACTTC
v_gene: TRBV7-2; d_gene: TRBD2; abundance: NA; j_gene: TRBJ2-5; CDR3aa: CASSLEAGEGETQYF; CDR3nt: TGTGCCAGCAGCTTGGAAGCGGGAGAAGGGGAGACCCAGTACTTC
v_gene: TRBV2; d_gene: TRBD2; abundance: NA; j_gene: TRBJ2-3; CDR3aa: CASSEEGGGARTDTQYF; CDR3nt: TGTGCCAGCAGTGAAGAGGGCGGGGGGGCCAGGACAGATACGCAGTATTTT
v_gene: TRBV19; d_gene: TRBD1; abundance: NA; j_gene: TRBJ1-5; CDR3aa: CASRDRVGNQPQHF; CDR3nt: TGTGCCAGTCGTGACAGGGTTGGGAATCAGCCCCAGCATTTT
v_gene: TRBV5-5; d_gene: TRBD2; abundance: NA; j_gene: TRBJ2-7; CDR3aa: CASSQAGAYEQYF; CDR3nt: TGTGCCAGCTCTCAGGCGGGAGCGTACGAGCAGTACTTC
v_gene: TRBV18; d_gene: NA; abundance: NA; j_gene: TRBJ2-5; CDR3aa: CASSPPKGETQYF; CDR3nt: TGTGCCAGCTCACCACCAAAGGGAGAGACCCAGTACTTC
v_gene: TRBV9; d_gene: NA; abundance: few; j_gene: TRBJ2-1; CDR3aa: CASSVGGDPATNEQFF; CDR3nt: TGTGCCAGCAGCGTAGGGGGAGACCCCGCCACCAATGAGCAGTTCTTC
v_gene: TRBV18; d_gene: NA; abundance: once; j_gene: TRBJ1-2; CDR3aa: CASSIATDISYGYTF; CDR3nt: TGTGCCAGCTCGATTGCTACGGACATATCCTATGGCTACACCTTC
v_gene: TRBV24-1; d_gene: NA; abundance: once; j_gene: TRBJ2-7; CDR3aa: CATSEEGLYEQYF; CDR3nt: TGTGCCACCAGTGAAGAGGGACTCTACGAGCAGTACTTC
v_gene: TRBV7-3; d_gene: TRBD2; abundance: NA; j_gene: TRBJ2-1; CDR3aa: CASSFGSGGVEQFF; CDR3nt: TGTGCCAGCAGCTTCGGCAGCGGGGGTGTTGAGCAGTTCTTC
v_gene: TRBV24-1; d_gene: NA; abundance: few; j_gene: TRBJ2-3; CDR3aa: CATSDLPRSSADTQYF; CDR3nt: TGTGCCACCAGTGATTTGCCCCGGTCTAGCGCAGATACGCAGTATTTT
v_gene: TRBV19; d_gene: NA; abundance: NA; j_gene: TRBJ1-4; CDR3aa: CASSIPSFATNEKLFF; CDR3nt: TGTGCCAGTAGTATCCCCAGCTTTGCAACTAATGAAAAACTGTTTTTT
v_gene: TRBV28; d_gene: TRBD1; abundance: NA; j_gene: TRBJ2-3; CDR3aa: CASSLDRGTDTQYF; CDR3nt: TGTGCCAGCAGCTTGGACAGGGGCACAGATACGCAGTATTTT
v_gene: TRBV14; d_gene: NA; abundance: NA; j_gene: TRBJ2-1; CDR3aa: CASSRSPGNEQFF; CDR3nt: TGTGCCAGCAGCCGATCACCAGGCAATGAGCAGTTCTTC
v_gene: TRBV28; d_gene: NA; abundance: NA; j_gene: TRBJ2-7; CDR3aa: CASRAGWGEQYF; CDR3nt: TGTGCCAGCAGGGCGGGATGGGGCGAGCAGTACTTC
v_gene: TRBV19; d_gene: NA; abundance: NA; j_gene: TRBJ2-5; CDR3aa: CASSTGTWETQYF; CDR3nt: TGTGCCAGTAGTACCGGTACGTGGGAGACCCAGTACTTC
v_gene: TRBV9; d_gene: NA; abundance: NA; j_gene: TRBJ2-2; CDR3aa: CASSVAGVTGELFF; CDR3nt: TGTGCCAGCAGCGTAGCCGGCGTCACCGGGGAGCTGTTTTTT
v_gene: TRBV7-8; d_gene: TRBD1; abundance: once; j_gene: TRBJ1-5; CDR3aa: CASSLAGQTGQPQHF; CDR3nt: TGTGCCAGCAGCTTAGCGGGACAGACCGGTCAGCCCCAGCATTTT
v_gene: TRBV28; d_gene: NA; abundance: NA; j_gene: TRBJ1-6; CDR3aa: CASSFYNSPLHF; CDR3nt: TGTGCCAGCAGTTTCTATAATTCACCCCTCCACTTT
v_gene: TRBV25-1; d_gene: NA; abundance: few; j_gene: TRBJ2-5; CDR3aa: CASEGGREQEETQYF; CDR3nt: TGTGCCAGCGAGGGGGGCAGGGAACAAGAGGAGACCCAGTACTTC
v_gene: TRBV6-1; d_gene: NA; abundance: NA; j_gene: TRBJ2-1; CDR3aa: CASSESIYRDSYNEQFF; CDR3nt: TGTGCCAGCAGTGAATCTATCTACAGGGACTCCTACAATGAGCAGTTCTTC
v_gene: TRBV2; d_gene: NA; abundance: NA; j_gene: TRBJ1-1; CDR3aa: CASSSDNVNTEAFF; CDR3nt: TGTGCCAGCAGCTCCGACAATGTGAACACTGAAGCTTTCTTT